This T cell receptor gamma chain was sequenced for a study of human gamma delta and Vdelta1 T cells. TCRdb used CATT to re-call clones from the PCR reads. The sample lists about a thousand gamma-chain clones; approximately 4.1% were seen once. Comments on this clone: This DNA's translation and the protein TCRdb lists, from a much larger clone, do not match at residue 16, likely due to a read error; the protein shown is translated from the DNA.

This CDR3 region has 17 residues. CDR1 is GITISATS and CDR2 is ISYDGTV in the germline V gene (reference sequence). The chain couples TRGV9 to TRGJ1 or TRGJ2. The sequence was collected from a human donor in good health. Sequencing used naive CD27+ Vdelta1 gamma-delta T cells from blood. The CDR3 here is CALWEVDTQEFSYKKIF. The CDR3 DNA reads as TGTGCCTTGTGGGAGGTCGATACACAAGAGTTTTCTTATAAGAAAATATTT.